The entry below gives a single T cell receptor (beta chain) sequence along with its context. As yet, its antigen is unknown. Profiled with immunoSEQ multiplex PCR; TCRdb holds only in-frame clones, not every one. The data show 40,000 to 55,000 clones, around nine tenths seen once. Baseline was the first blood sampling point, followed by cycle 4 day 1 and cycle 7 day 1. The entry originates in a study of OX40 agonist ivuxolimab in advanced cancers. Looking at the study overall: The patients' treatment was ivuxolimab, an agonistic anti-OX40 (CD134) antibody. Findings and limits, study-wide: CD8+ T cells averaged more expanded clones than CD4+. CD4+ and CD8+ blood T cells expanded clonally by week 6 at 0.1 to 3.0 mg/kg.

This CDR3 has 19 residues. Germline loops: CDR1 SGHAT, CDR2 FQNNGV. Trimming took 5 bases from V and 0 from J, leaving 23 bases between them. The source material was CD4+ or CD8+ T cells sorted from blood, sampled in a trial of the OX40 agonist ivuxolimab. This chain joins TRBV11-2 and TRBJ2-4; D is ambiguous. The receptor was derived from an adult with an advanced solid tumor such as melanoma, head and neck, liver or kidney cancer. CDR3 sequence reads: CASSPLGVRTHLAKNIQYF. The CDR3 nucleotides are TGTGCCAGCAGCCCCTTGGGCGTCCGAACCCACCTAGCCAAAAACATTCAGTACTTC. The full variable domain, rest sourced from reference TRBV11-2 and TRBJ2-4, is EAGVAQSPRYKIIEKRQSVAFWCNPISGHATLYWYQQILGQGPKLLIQFQNNGVVDDSQLPKDRFSAERLKGVDSTLKIQPAKLEDSAVYLCASSPLGVRTHLAKNIQYFGAGTRLSVL.